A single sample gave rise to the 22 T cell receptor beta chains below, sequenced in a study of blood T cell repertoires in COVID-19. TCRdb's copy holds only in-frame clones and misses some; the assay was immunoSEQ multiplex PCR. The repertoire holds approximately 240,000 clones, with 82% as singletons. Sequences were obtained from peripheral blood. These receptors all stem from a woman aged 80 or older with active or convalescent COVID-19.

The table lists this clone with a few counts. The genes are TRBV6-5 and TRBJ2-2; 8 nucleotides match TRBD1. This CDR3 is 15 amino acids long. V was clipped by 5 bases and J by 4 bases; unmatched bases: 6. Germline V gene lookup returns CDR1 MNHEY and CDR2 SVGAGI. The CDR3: CASSPQGAGTGELFF. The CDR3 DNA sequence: TGTGCCAGCAGTCCTCAGGGGGCGGGCACCGGGGAGCTGTTTTTT.

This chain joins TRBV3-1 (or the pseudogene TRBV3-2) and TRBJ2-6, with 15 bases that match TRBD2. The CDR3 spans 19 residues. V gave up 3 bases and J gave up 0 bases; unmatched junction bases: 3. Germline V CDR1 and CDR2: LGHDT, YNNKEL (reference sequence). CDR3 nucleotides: TGTGCCAGCAGCCACCGGGGACTAGCGGGGGGCTCTGGGGCCAACGTCCTGACTTTC. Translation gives CASSHRGLAGGSGANVLTF.

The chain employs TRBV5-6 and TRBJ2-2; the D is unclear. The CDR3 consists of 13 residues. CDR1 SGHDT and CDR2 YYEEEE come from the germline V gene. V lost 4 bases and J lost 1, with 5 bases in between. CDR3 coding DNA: TGTGCCAGCAGCATCAAGAACACCGGGGAGCTGTTTTTT. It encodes CASSIKNTGELFF. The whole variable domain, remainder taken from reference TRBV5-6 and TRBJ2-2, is DAGVTQSPTHLIKTRGQQVTLRCSPKSGHDTVSWYQQALGQGPQFIFQYYEEEERQRGNFPDRFSGHQFPNYSSELNVNALLLGDSALYLCASSIKNTGELFFGEGSRLTVL.

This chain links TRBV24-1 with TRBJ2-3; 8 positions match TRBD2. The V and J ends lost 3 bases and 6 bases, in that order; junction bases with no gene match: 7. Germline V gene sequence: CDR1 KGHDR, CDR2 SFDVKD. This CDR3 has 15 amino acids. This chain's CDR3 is CATSDPHRTSDTQYF. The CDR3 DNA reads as TGTGCCACCAGTGATCCCCATAGGACTAGCGATACGCAGTATTTT.

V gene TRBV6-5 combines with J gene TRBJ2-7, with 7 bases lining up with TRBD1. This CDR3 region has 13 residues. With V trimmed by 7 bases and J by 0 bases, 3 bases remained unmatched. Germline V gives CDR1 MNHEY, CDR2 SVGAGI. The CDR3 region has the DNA TGTGCCAGCAACCGGGACAGCTCCTACGAGCAGTACTTC. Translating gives CASNRDSSYEQYF.

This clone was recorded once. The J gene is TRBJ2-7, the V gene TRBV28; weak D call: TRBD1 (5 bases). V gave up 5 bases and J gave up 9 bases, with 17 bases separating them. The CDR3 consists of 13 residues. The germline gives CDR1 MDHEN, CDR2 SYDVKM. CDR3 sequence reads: CASSPYAGQGQYF. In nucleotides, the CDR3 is TGTGCCAGCAGTCCTTATGCCGGGCAGGGGCAGTACTTC.

The CDR3 region is CASSTRSEADTQYF. The CDR3 DNA is TGTGCCAGCAGTACCCGATCGGAGGCAGATACGCAGTATTTT. The rearrangement links TRBV6-5 to TRBJ2-3; weak D call: TRBD2 (5 bases). CDR3 length: 14 residues. Germline V gene lookup returns CDR1 MNHEY and CDR2 SVGAGI. V was shortened by 5 bases and J by 4 bases, with 13 bases between the two germline ends.

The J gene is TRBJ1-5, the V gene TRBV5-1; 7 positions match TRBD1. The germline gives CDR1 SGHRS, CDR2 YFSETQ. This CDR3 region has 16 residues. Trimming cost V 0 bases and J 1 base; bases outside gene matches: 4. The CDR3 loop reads CASSLAPGGSNQPQHF. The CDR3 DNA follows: TGCGCCAGCAGCTTGGCCCCAGGGGGGAGCAATCAGCCCCAGCATTTT.

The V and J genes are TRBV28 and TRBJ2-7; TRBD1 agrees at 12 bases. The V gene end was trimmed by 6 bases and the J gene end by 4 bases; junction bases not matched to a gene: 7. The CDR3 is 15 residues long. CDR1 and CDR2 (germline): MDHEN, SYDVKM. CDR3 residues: CASSPMGQGAYEQYF. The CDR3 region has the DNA TGTGCCAGCAGCCCGATGGGACAGGGGGCTTACGAGCAGTACTTC.

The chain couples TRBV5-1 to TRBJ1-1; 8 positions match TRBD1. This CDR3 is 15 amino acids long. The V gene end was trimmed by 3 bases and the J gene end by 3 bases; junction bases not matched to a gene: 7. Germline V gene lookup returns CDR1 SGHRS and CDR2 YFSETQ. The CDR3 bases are TGCGCCAGCAGCTCGCGGACAGGGTGGGACACTGAAGCTTTCTTT. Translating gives CASSSRTGWDTEAFF. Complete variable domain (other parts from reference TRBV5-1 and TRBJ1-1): KAGVTQTPRYLIKTRGQQVTLSCSPISGHRSVSWYQQTPGQGLQFLFEYFSETQRNKGNFPGRFSGRQFSNSRSEMNVSTLELGDSALYLCASSSRTGWDTEAFFGQGTRLTVV.

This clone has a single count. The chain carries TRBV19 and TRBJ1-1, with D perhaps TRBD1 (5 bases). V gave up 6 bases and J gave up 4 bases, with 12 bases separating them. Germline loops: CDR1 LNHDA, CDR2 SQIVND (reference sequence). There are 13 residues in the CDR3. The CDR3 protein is CASRVQGPTEAFF. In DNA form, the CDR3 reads TGTGCCAGTAGGGTTCAGGGCCCCACTGAAGCTTTCTTT.

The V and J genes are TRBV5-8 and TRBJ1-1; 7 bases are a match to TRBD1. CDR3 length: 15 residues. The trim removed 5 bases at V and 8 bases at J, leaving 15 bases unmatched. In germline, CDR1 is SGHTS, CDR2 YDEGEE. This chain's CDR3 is CASSYGPGQSIEAFF. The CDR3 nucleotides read TGTGCCAGCAGTTATGGGCCGGGACAGAGTATCGAAGCTTTCTTT.

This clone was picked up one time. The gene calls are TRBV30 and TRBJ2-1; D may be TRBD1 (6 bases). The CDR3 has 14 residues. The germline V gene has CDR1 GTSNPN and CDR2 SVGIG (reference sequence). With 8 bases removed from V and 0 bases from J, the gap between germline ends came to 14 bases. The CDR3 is CAGRSRGSYNEQFF. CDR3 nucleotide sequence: TGTGCCGGAAGAAGCAGGGGCTCCTACAATGAGCAGTTCTTC.

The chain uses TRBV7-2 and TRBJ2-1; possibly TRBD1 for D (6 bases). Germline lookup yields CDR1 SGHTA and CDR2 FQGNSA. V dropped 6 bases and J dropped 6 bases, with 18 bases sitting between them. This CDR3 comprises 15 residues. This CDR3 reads CASSRTGFRVNEQFF. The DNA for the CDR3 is TGTGCCAGCAGTCGAACAGGGTTTAGGGTCAATGAGCAGTTCTTC.

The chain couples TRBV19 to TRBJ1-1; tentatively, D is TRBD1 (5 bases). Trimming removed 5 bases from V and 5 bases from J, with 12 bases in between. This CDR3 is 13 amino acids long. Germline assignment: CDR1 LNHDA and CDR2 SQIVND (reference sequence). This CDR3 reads CASSPIGGTEAFF. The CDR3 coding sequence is TGTGCCAGTAGTCCCATTGGGGGGACTGAAGCTTTCTTT.

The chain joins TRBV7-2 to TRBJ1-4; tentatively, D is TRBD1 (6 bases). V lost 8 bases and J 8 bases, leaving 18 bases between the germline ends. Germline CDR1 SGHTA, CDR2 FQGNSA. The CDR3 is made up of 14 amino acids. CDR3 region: CASGLNRVEEKLFF. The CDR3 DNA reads TGTGCCAGCGGATTAAACAGGGTGGAGGAAAAACTGTTTTTT.

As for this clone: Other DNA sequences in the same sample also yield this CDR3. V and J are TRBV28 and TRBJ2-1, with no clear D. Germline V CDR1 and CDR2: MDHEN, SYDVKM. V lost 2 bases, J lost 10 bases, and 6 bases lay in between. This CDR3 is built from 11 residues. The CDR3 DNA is TGTGCCAGCAGTTTAGGTCGGGAGCAGTTCTTC. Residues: CASSLGREQFF.

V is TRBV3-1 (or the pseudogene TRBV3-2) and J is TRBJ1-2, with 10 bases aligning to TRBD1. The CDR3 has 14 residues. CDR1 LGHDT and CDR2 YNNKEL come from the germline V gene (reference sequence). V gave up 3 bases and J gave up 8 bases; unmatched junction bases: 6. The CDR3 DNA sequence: TGTGCCAGCAGCCATGGGACAGGGGAAAGAGGCTACACCTTC. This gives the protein CASSHGTGERGYTF.

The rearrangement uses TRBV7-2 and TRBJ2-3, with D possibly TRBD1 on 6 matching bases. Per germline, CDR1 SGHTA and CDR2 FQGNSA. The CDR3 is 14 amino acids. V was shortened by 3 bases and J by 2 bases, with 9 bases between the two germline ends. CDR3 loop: CASSFDRYTDTQYF. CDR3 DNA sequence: TGTGCCAGCAGCTTTGACAGGTACACAGATACGCAGTATTTT.

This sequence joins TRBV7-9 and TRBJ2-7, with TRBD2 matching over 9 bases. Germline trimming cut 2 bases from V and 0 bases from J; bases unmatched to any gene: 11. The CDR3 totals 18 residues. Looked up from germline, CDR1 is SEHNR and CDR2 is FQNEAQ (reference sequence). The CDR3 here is CASSLRASGAQSSYEQYF. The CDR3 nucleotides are TGTGCCAGCAGCTTACGGGCTAGCGGGGCCCAAAGCTCCTACGAGCAGTACTTC. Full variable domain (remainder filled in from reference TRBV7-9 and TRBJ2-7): DTGVSQNPRHKITKRGQNVTFRCDPISEHNRLYWYRQTLGQGPEFLTYFQNEAQLEKSRLLSDRFSAERPKGSFSTLEIQRTEQGDSAMYLCASSLRASGAQSSYEQYFGPGTRLTVT.

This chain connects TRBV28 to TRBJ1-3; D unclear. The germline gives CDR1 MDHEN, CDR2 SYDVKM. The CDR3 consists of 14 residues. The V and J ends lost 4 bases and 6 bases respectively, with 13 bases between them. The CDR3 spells CASSSDAVANTIYF. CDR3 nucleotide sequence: TGTGCCAGCAGTTCCGACGCGGTGGCAAACACCATATATTTT.

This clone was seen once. The CDR3 protein is CASSVATGGRDYGYTF. In DNA, the CDR3 is TGTGCCAGCAGCGTAGCTACGGGGGGCAGGGACTATGGCTACACCTTC. The gene calls are TRBV9 and TRBJ1-2; TRBD1 is a possible D gene (6 bases). Per the germline V gene, CDR1 is SGDLS and CDR2 is YYNGEE. The CDR3 extends over 16 amino acids. V was pared by 0 bases and J by 3 bases, with 15 bases between.